This T cell receptor (beta chain) was captured in a study of cytomegalovirus exposure and HLA in healthy donors. The CDR3 runs to 16 residues. Germline assignment: CDR1 KGHSH and CDR2 LQKENI. V dropped 1 base and J dropped 2; count of bases not matched to a gene: 4. The method was immunoSEQ multiplex PCR; TCRdb's version includes in-frame clones alone and lacks a portion of them. Of about 50,000 clones listed, over 75% were seen once; the top ten hold over 6.5%. Study-level results: Clusters of TCRs from the first cohort tended to co-occur in the 120 validation repertoires (as a later analysis found). Through in vitro validation, three CMV-associated chains were shown to be specific for CMV antigens.

Comment on this clone: Its specificity is not known.

Sequenced: PBMCs. V usage is TRBV18 and J usage is TRBJ2-2; 7 bases fit TRBD2. This TCR was sampled from a woman in her twenties or thirties in good health and CMV-seronegative. CDR3 DNA sequence: TGTGCCAGCTCACCACGAAGCGGGGCTAACACCGGGGAGCTGTTTTTT. Amino acids: CASSPRSGANTGELFF.